One and the same sample provided the 21 T cell receptor beta chains below, sequenced in a study of blood T cell repertoires in COVID-19. Sequencing was performed with immunoSEQ multiplex PCR; in TCRdb, only in-frame clones are kept and a portion is missing. The repertoire has roughly 120,000 clones, more than 75% of them found once; the top ten carry less than 3.5%. The sample taken for sequencing was peripheral blood. The receptors here all came from a man between 40 and 49 years old with acute or convalescent COVID-19.

The chain recombines TRBV6-6 with TRBJ1-2, with D possibly being TRBD1 (6 bases). This CDR3 has 13 residues. Germline CDR1 reads MNHNY; CDR2 reads SVGAGI (reference sequence). V gave up 6 bases and J gave up 5 bases, with 13 bases separating them. The CDR3 protein is CASRVRGAYGYTF. CDR3 coding DNA: TGTGCCAGCAGGGTCAGGGGTGCATATGGCTACACCTTC.

V is TRBV29-1 and J is TRBJ2-1; 9 nucleotides agree with TRBD1. Germline CDR1 is SQVTM and CDR2 is ANQGSEA. The CDR3 has 14 amino acids. The trim removed 6 bases at V and 2 bases at J, leaving 5 bases unmatched. The CDR3 bases are TGCAGCGTCCGGGACAGGGAGCCCTACAATGAGCAGTTCTTC. Its translation is CSVRDREPYNEQFF.

This chain connects TRBV4-2 to TRBJ1-4; a weak D match, TRBD1 (5 bases). Germline CDR1 LGHNA, CDR2 YNFKEQ. The germline V and J ends were trimmed by 3 bases and 0 bases, with 5 bases remaining between them. The CDR3 has 14 amino acids. The CDR3 bases are TGTGCCAGCAGCCAGACAGCAACTAATGAAAAACTGTTTTTT. The encoded protein is CASSQTATNEKLFF.

V is TRBV20-1 and J is TRBJ1-2; D is ambiguous. The ends were cut back, 3 bases at V and 0 bases at J, with 11 bases in the middle. Germline assignment: CDR1 DFQATT and CDR2 SNEGSKA (reference sequence). This CDR3 has 14 residues. CDR3 in DNA: TGCAGTGCTAGTCCAGGACTAACTAACTATGGCTACACCTTC. Amino acids: CSASPGLTNYGYTF.

The chain is built from TRBV4-3 and TRBJ2-7; D is possibly TRBD1 (6 bases). Germline values: CDR1 LGHNA, CDR2 YSLEER. The CDR3 length is 16 residues. Trimming left V 0 bases short and J 5 bases short, with 17 bases between. The CDR3 DNA is TGCGCCAGCAGCCAAGATGTGCAGGGGTTGCTCCACGAGCAGTACTTC. Encoded protein: CASSQDVQGLLHEQYF.

The count of this clone is one. The CDR3: CASNHDFFSGGDEQYF. For the CDR3, the DNA is TGTGCCAGCAACCATGACTTCTTTAGCGGGGGGGACGAGCAGTACTTC. The chain links TRBV7-9 to TRBJ2-7, with 11 bases fitting TRBD2. The CDR3 contains 16 residues. The germline V gene has CDR1 SEHNR and CDR2 FQNEAQ (reference sequence). V trimming: 7 bases; J trimming: 5 bases; junction bases outside the gene matches: 13.

V usage is TRBV24-1 and J usage is TRBJ1-2; TRBD1 might be the D (6 bases). The ends were cut back, 3 bases at V and 10 bases at J, with 20 bases in the middle. This CDR3 comprises 15 residues. Germline loops: CDR1 KGHDR, CDR2 SFDVKD. CDR3 loop: CATSDPEQGVPDYTF. CDR3 DNA sequence: TGTGCCACCAGTGATCCGGAACAGGGAGTTCCCGACTACACCTTC.

The CDR3 nucleotides are TGTGCCAGCGGGGGAAGGGGACAGGGGATGCGGCAGTACTTC. The encoded protein is CASGGRGQGMRQYF. J is TRBJ2-7 and V is TRBV6-5, with 10 bases lining up with TRBD1. CDR1 is MNHEY and CDR2 is SVGAGI in the germline V gene. V was clipped by 8 bases and J by 9 bases; unmatched bases: 13. There are 14 residues in the CDR3.

V is TRBV10-1 and J is TRBJ1-6; 7 positions agree with TRBD1. Looked up from germline, CDR1 is WNHNN and CDR2 is SYGVQD (reference sequence). V shed 7 bases and J 6 bases; nucleotides not matched to a gene: 12. This CDR3 is built from 16 residues. In nucleotides, the CDR3 is TGCGCCAGCATCCAATCGGACAGGCCAGGTAATTCACCCCTCCACTTT. As protein: CASIQSDRPGNSPLHF.

The chain joins TRBV7-7 to TRBJ2-1; TRBD1 aligns across 8 bases. Germline V gene data show CDR1 as SSHAT and CDR2 as FNYEAQ (reference sequence). This CDR3 comprises 15 residues. V dropped 5 bases and J dropped 8; count of bases not matched to a gene: 11. The DNA of the CDR3 is TGTGCCAGCAGCCGCCGGCAGGGGGCTTATGATGAGCAGTTCTTC. Translating it yields CASSRRQGAYDEQFF.

Only a few counts were recorded for this clone. This chain connects TRBV10-1 to TRBJ1-6, with 9 bases fitting TRBD1. V shed 3 bases and J 10 bases; nucleotides not matched to a gene: 1. This CDR3 has 13 amino acids. Germline assignment: CDR1 WNHNN and CDR2 SYGVQD (reference sequence). The CDR3 spells CASSDGQGSPLHF. The CDR3 coding sequence is TGCGCCAGCAGTGATGGACAGGGGTCACCCCTCCACTTT.

The chain carries TRBV6-6 and TRBJ2-5, with TRBD2 identical over 7 bases. The CDR3 is 16 residues long. V was pared by 4 bases and J by 2 bases, with 10 bases of the junction left unmatched. Germline V CDR1 and CDR2: MNHNY, SVGAGI (reference sequence). CDR3 in DNA: TGTGCCAGCAGTTCGTGGGGGGGTTGGGGGCAAGAGACCCAGTACTTC. It is translated as CASSSWGGWGQETQYF.

The rearrangement uses TRBV5-6 and TRBJ1-1, with no clear D. Germline CDR1 and CDR2: SGHDT and YYEEEE. Trimming removed 4 bases from V and 3 bases from J, with 13 bases in between. This CDR3 is built from 14 residues. CDR3 residues: CASSPDEVDTEAFF. The CDR3 region has the DNA TGTGCCAGCAGCCCTGACGAGGTGGACACTGAAGCTTTCTTT.

The J gene is TRBJ1-3, the V gene TRBV7-3; maybe TRBD1 (5 bases). Germline V gene sequence: CDR1 SGHTA, CDR2 FQGTGA. The CDR3 has 17 residues. Deletions cut 5 bases from V and 2 bases from J, with 19 bases between. CDR3: CASSPPLGGGTGNTIYF. The CDR3 DNA is TGTGCCAGCAGCCCGCCCTTGGGGGGAGGGACTGGAAACACCATATATTTT.

The chain carries TRBV5-1 and TRBJ2-5; 7 nucleotides line up with TRBD1. V dropped 4 bases and J dropped 7; count of bases not matched to a gene: 7. Per the germline V gene, CDR1 is SGHRS and CDR2 is YFSETQ. This CDR3 region has 13 residues. This chain's CDR3 is CASSETGYGTQYF. CDR3 in DNA: TGCGCCAGCAGCGAGACAGGGTACGGGACCCAGTACTTC.

The chain recombines TRBV7-6 with TRBJ2-1; 7 nucleotides line up with TRBD2. The CDR3 covers 15 residues. Germline V gives CDR1 SGHVS, CDR2 FNYEAQ. With 6 bases clipped from V and 2 bases from J, the junction kept 7 bases outside the gene matches. The CDR3 DNA reads as TGTGCCAGCAGACAGACCAGCGGGACCTACAATGAGCAGTTCTTC. Protein sequence: CASRQTSGTYNEQFF.

The CDR3 loop is CASSQVQGAKNIQYF. The DNA for the CDR3 is TGTGCCAGCAGCCAAGTTCAGGGGGCCAAAAACATTCAGTACTTC. The rearrangement joins TRBV3-1 (or the pseudogene TRBV3-2) to TRBJ2-4; tentative D call: TRBD1 (6 bases). The CDR3 sequence is 15 residues long. The ends were cut back, 1 base at V and 1 base at J, with 8 bases in the middle. Germline V gives CDR1 LGHDT, CDR2 YNNKEL (reference sequence).

The CDR3 bases are TGTGCCAGCAGCTTACCCCCAGGGGATGGGGACAATGAGCAGTTCTTC. Protein product: CASSLPPGDGDNEQFF. J is TRBJ2-1 and V is TRBV7-9, with D possibly matching TRBD1 (6 bases). Germline assignment: CDR1 SEHNR and CDR2 FQNEAQ (reference sequence). Trimming left V 2 bases short and J 5 bases short, with 16 bases between. The CDR3 is 16 residues long.

The rearrangement uses TRBV10-2 and TRBJ2-3; a possible D gene is TRBD1 (5 bases). CDR1 WSHSY and CDR2 SAAADI come from the germline V gene. V was shortened by 7 bases and J by 4 bases, with 15 bases between the two germline ends. This CDR3 comprises 14 residues. CDR3: CASTEWGDPDTQYF. The DNA of the CDR3 is TGCGCCAGCACCGAGTGGGGCGACCCAGATACGCAGTATTTT.

This clone was seen only once. V and J are TRBV18 and TRBJ1-5, with D perhaps TRBD1 (5 bases). Trimming shortened V by 3 bases and J by 5 bases, and 8 bases separated the two germline ends. Germline V gene sequence: CDR1 KGHSH, CDR2 LQKENI. The length of the CDR3 is 13 residues. The CDR3 sequence is CASSPTDYQPQHF. In DNA, the CDR3 is TGTGCCAGCTCACCGACAGATTATCAGCCCCAGCATTTT.

This chain uses TRBV5-3 with TRBJ2-7; D might be TRBD2 (7 bases). TRBV5-3 is identified as an open reading frame with a role that is uncertain. The length of the CDR3 is 13 residues. V lost 5 bases and J lost 9, with 18 bases in between. The CDR3 region is CARSFDRSSGQYF. The CDR3 nucleotides read TGTGCCAGAAGTTTCGACAGGTCTAGCGGGCAGTACTTC.